The 23 T cell receptor beta chains listed next were all sequenced from one sample in a study of T-cell memory formation after mild COVID-19. TCRdb re-derived calls from the 5' RACE reads in MiXCR, one entry per CDR3 protein. The table records roughly 190,000 distinct CDR3 sequences, 27% of them present only once. Sample: PBMCs or a T cell subset sorted from them (not recorded which). These receptors all stem from an adult woman who had mild COVID-19 (a few samples of this study predate the infection). Cell type and time point are not known.

The gene calls are TRBV5-1 and TRBJ2-1; possibly TRBD2 for D (6 bases). The germline CDR1 and CDR2 sequences are SGHRS and YFSETQ. This CDR3 has 15 amino acids. V gave up 0 bases and J gave up 3 bases, with 10 bases separating them. The chain's CDR3 is CASSLGRGIYNEQFF. In DNA, the CDR3 is TGCGCCAGCAGCTTGGGGCGGGGCATCTACAATGAGCAGTTCTTC.

V usage is TRBV7-2 and J usage is TRBJ1-2; 8 bases are a match to TRBD1. Germline V CDR1 and CDR2: SGHTA, FQGNSA. The junction had 3 bases not matched to a gene; V was cut back by 4 bases and J by 8 bases. This CDR3 has 12 amino acids. Here the CDR3 DNA reads TGTGCCAGCAGCTACCGGGACAGGGGCTACACCTTC. Its protein product is CASSYRDRGYTF.

In its sample, this clonotype was seen a few times. The genes are TRBV4-1 and TRBJ1-3, with 7 bases aligning to TRBD1. Germline CDR1 MGHRA, CDR2 YSYEKL. V lost 4 bases and J lost 0; bases outside the gene matches: 15. The CDR3 is 19 amino acids. The CDR3 protein is CASSPTGSLTRGSGNTIYF. In DNA, the CDR3 is TGCGCCAGCAGCCCGACAGGGAGCCTTACCCGTGGCTCTGGAAACACCATATATTTT.

V usage is TRBV20-1 and J usage is TRBJ1-5; no definite D call. The CDR3 has 13 residues. Germline lookup yields CDR1 DFQATT and CDR2 SNEGSKA (reference sequence). The germline V and J ends were trimmed by 3 bases and 4 bases, with 10 bases remaining between them. CDR3 residues: CSARGFSNQPQHF. In DNA form, the CDR3 reads TGCAGTGCTAGGGGTTTCAGTAATCAGCCCCAGCATTTT.

This clonotype was seen more than once but under ten times. The chain combines TRBV12-3 or TRBV12-4 with TRBJ2-5; D may be TRBD1 (6 bases). V lost 4 bases and J lost 4, with 13 bases in between. This CDR3 is 14 amino acids long. DNA of the CDR3: TGTGCCAGCAGTTCTGCGACAGGCCCAGAGACCCAGTACTTC. Its protein product is CASSSATGPETQYF.

J is TRBJ2-1 and V is TRBV29-1, with 8 nucleotides matching TRBD2. Germline values: CDR1 SQVTM, CDR2 ANQGSEA. The CDR3 extends over 12 amino acids. Unmatched junction bases numbered 4, after V lost 6 bases and J lost 6 bases. The DNA for the CDR3 is TGCAGCGTCAGCGGGGGCGGCAATGAGCAGTTCTTC. Protein sequence: CSVSGGGNEQFF.

There are a few counts of this clonotype. The chain has TRBV15 and TRBJ2-7; D not resolved. The V end was cut by 0 bases, the J end by 3 bases, with 9 bases between. Germline lookup yields CDR1 LNHNV and CDR2 YYDKDF (reference sequence). The CDR3 is 14 residues long. CDR3: CATSRELLVYEQYF. In DNA, the CDR3 is TGTGCCACCAGCAGAGAGCTCCTTGTCTACGAGCAGTACTTC. The whole variable domain, remainder taken from reference TRBV15 and TRBJ2-7, is DAMVIQNPRYQVTQFGKPVTLSCSQTLNHNVMYWYQQKSSQAPKLLFHYYDKDFNNEADTPDNFQSRRPNTSFCFLDIRSPGLGDTAMYLCATSRELLVYEQYFGPGTRLTVT.

This clonotype was observed a handful of times. The gene calls are TRBV30 and TRBJ2-3; D is undetermined. The CDR3 is 11 amino acids. Deletions cut 0 bases from V and 5 bases from J, with 3 bases between. Per germline, CDR1 GTSNPN and CDR2 SVGIG (reference sequence). The CDR3 region is CAWSVLDTQYF. DNA of the CDR3: TGTGCCTGGAGTGTCCTAGATACGCAGTATTTT.

J is TRBJ1-2 and V is TRBV5-1; weak D call: TRBD1 (5 bases). Trimming stripped 7 bases from V and 5 bases from J, with 15 bases between. Germline assignment: CDR1 SGHRS and CDR2 YFSETQ. This CDR3 has 13 residues. The CDR3 sequence is CASGEGTLYGYTF. CDR3 sequence (DNA): TGCGCCAGCGGGGAAGGGACGTTGTATGGCTACACCTTC.

The chain employs TRBV3-1 and TRBJ2-3; a weak D match, TRBD1 (7 bases). The length of the CDR3 is 17 residues. CDR1 and CDR2 from the germline V gene are LGHDT and YNNKEL (reference sequence). Trimming pared 4 bases from V and 2 bases from J, leaving 19 bases between. CDR3 coding DNA: TGTGCCAGCAGCCCGACACTGGAGGGGGCCTCCACAGATACGCAGTATTTT. It codes for CASSPTLEGASTDTQYF.

CDR3 sequence: CASSSFLPSGRPSTDTQYF. The CDR3 DNA is TGTGCCAGCAGCTCCTTTTTGCCGAGCGGGCGACCTAGCACAGATACGCAGTATTTT. The chain links TRBV11-3 to TRBJ2-3, with D perhaps TRBD2 (6 bases). Trimming took 4 bases from V and 0 from J, leaving 23 bases between them. Looked up from germline, CDR1 is SGHNT and CDR2 is YENEEA. This CDR3 is 19 amino acids long. The entire variable domain, with the rest obtained from reference TRBV11-3 and TRBJ2-3, is as follows: EAGVVQSPRYKIIEKKQPVAFWCNPISGHNTLYWYLQNLGQGPELLIRYENEEAVDDSQLPKDRFSAERLKGVDSTLKIQPAELGDSAVYLCASSSFLPSGRPSTDTQYFGPGTRLTVL.

This clonotype was picked up a small number of times. V gene TRBV6-5 combines with J gene TRBJ1-5; D not certain. V lost 5 bases, J lost 4 bases, and 6 bases lay in between. The CDR3 is 12 amino acids. The germline CDR1 and CDR2 sequences are MNHEY and SVGAGI. This chain's CDR3 is CASSTLNQPQHF. CDR3 sequence (DNA): TGTGCCAGCAGTACCCTTAATCAGCCCCAGCATTTT.

The V call is TRBV10-3, the J call TRBJ2-3, with 8 bases fitting TRBD2. This CDR3 is 14 amino acids long. Trimming removed 7 bases from V and 3 bases from J; junction bases left unmatched: 6. CDR1 is ENHRY, CDR2 SYGVKD, per germline. The CDR3 here is CAITTGGATDTQYF. CDR3 nucleotides: TGTGCCATCACAACGGGGGGGGCAACAGATACGCAGTATTTT.

V and J are TRBV6-2 or TRBV6-3 and TRBJ2-1, with D maybe TRBD2 (6 bases). The V end lost 6 bases, the J end lost 15 bases, and 15 bases lay between the germline ends. CDR1 MNHEY and CDR2 SVGEGT come from the germline V gene. The CDR3 has 11 residues. DNA of the CDR3: TGTGCCAGCAGCCTACCGGGGGTCCGGTTCTTC. This sequence encodes CASSLPGVRFF.

The rearrangement joins TRBV5-1 to TRBJ2-2, with 8 bases fitting TRBD2. The CDR3 extends over 14 amino acids. Trimming at V came to 4 bases and at J to 5 bases, leaving 4 bases not matched to a gene. Germline V gene sequence: CDR1 SGHRS, CDR2 YFSETQ. The CDR3 DNA reads TGCGCCAGCAGCAGCGGGAGTCGGACCGGGGAGCTGTTTTTT. Its protein product is CASSSGSRTGELFF.

The rearrangement links TRBV20-1 to TRBJ1-2; TRBD1 agrees at 8 bases. This CDR3 comprises 15 residues. Losses at the gene ends were 4 bases for V and 2 bases for J; bases not matched to a gene: 9. CDR1 and CDR2 (germline): DFQATT, SNEGSKA (reference sequence). The CDR3 loop reads CSATTPGQGNYGYTF. The DNA for the CDR3 is TGCAGTGCTACCACCCCCGGACAGGGAAACTATGGCTACACCTTC.

The chain employs TRBV3-1 and TRBJ2-1, with 7 positions matching TRBD2. Germline V gives CDR1 LGHDT, CDR2 YNNKEL (reference sequence). V dropped 8 bases and J dropped 15; count of bases not matched to a gene: 10. The CDR3 is 11 residues long. The CDR3 coding sequence is TGTGCCAGCGGTGATGGACTAGGTCGGTTCTTC. Protein sequence: CASGDGLGRFF.

J is TRBJ1-3 and V is TRBV3-1, with TRBD1 identical over 8 bases. The CDR3 is 14 residues long. CDR1 is LGHDT, CDR2 YNNKEL, per germline (reference sequence). J gave up 4 bases and V 5 bases, and 4 bases lay outside the gene matches. The chain's CDR3 is CASSWTGNGNTIYF. For the CDR3, the DNA is TGTGCCAGCAGCTGGACAGGGAACGGAAACACCATATATTTT.

In its sample, this clonotype was seen a few times. J is TRBJ2-3 and V is TRBV7-2; a possible D gene is TRBD1 (6 bases). Trimming stripped 5 bases from V and 0 bases from J, with 12 bases between. The CDR3 loop spans 15 amino acids. The germline V gene encodes CDR1 SGHTA and CDR2 FQGNSA. CDR3 loop: CASSPRGSSTDTQYF. CDR3 coding DNA: TGTGCCAGCAGCCCTAGGGGGTCTAGCACAGATACGCAGTATTTT.

This chain uses TRBV24-1 with TRBJ2-5; D gene unclear. Germline V gene lookup returns CDR1 KGHDR and CDR2 SFDVKD. The V and J ends lost 1 base and 1 base respectively, with 12 bases between them. There are 16 residues in the CDR3. In nucleotides, the CDR3 is TGTGCCACCAGTGATTTTAGCCGGGTTGGCCAAGAGACCCAGTACTTC. Translated: CATSDFSRVGQETQYF.

This chain joins TRBV7-3 and TRBJ2-3, with D perhaps matching TRBD2 (6 bases). Germline V gives CDR1 SGHTA, CDR2 FQGTGA. The CDR3 loop spans 15 amino acids. V gave up 4 bases and J gave up 2 bases, with 13 bases separating them. CDR3 amino acids: CASSSGTHFTDTQYF. In nucleotides, the CDR3 is TGTGCCAGCAGCTCCGGGACTCACTTCACAGATACGCAGTATTTT.

The chain combines TRBV9 with TRBJ2-1, with 8 bases lining up with TRBD2. Germline CDR1 SGDLS, CDR2 YYNGEE. V was pared by 1 base and J by 6 bases, with 6 bases of the junction left unmatched. The CDR3 runs 15 residues. CDR3 sequence reads: CASSVLSGGPNEQFF. In DNA form, the CDR3 reads TGTGCCAGCAGCGTACTGTCGGGGGGGCCCAATGAGCAGTTCTTC.

This clonotype appeared once. This rearrangement joins TRBV7-6 to TRBJ2-7, with D possibly matching TRBD1 (6 bases). The germline CDR1 and CDR2 sequences are SGHVS and FNYEAQ. The ends were cut back, 1 base at V and 3 bases at J, with 19 bases in the middle. CDR3 length: 17 amino acids. CDR3 sequence: CASSLGVETGFGYEQYF. The CDR3 DNA sequence: TGTGCCAGCAGCTTAGGGGTGGAAACAGGGTTTGGCTACGAGCAGTACTTC. The complete variable domain, with remaining parts taken from reference TRBV7-6 and TRBJ2-7, reads GAGVSQSPRYKVTKRGQDVALRCDPISGHVSLYWYRQALGQGPEFLTYFNYEAQQDKSGLPNDRFSAERPEGSISTLTIQRTEQRDSAMYRCASSLGVETGFGYEQYFGPGTRLTVT.